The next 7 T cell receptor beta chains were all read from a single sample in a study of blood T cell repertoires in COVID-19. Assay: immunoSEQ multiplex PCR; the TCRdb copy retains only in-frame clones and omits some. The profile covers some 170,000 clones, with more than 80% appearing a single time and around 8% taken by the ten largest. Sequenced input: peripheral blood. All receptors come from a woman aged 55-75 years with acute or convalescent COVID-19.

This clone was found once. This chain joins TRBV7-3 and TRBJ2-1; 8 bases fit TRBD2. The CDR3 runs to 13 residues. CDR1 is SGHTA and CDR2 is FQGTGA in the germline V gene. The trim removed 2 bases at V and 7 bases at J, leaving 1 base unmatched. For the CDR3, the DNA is TGTGCCAGCAGCTTAGCGGGGGGAAATGAGCAGTTCTTC. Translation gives CASSLAGGNEQFF.

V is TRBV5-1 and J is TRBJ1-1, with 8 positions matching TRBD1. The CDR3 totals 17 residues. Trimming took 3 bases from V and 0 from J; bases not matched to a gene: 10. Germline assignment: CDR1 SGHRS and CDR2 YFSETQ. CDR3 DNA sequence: TGCGCCAGCAGCTCCTGGACAGGGTCGGCGGTGAACACTGAAGCTTTCTTT. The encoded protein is CASSSWTGSAVNTEAFF.

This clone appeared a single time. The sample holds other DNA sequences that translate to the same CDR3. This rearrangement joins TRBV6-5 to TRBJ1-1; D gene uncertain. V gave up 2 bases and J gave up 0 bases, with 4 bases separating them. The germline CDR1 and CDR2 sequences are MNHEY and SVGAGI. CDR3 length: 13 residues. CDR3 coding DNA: TGTGCCAGCAGTTACAGCCTGAACACTGAAGCTTTCTTT. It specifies CASSYSLNTEAFF.

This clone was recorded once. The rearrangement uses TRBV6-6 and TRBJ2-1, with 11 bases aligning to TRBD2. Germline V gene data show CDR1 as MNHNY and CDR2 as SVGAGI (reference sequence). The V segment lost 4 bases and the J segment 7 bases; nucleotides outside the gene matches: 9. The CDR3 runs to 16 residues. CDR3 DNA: TGTGCCAGCAGTTTAATAGCGGGAGGGACGGAAAATGAGCAGTTCTTC. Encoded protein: CASSLIAGGTENEQFF.

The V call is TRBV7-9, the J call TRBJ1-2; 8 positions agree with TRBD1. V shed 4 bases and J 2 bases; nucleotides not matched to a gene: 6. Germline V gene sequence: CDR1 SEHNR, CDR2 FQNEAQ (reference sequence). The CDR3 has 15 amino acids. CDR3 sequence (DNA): TGTGCCAGCAGCTCCCCGACAGGGGCAAACTATGGCTACACCTTC. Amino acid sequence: CASSSPTGANYGYTF. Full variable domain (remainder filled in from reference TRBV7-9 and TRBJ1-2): DTGVSQNPRHKITKRGQNVTFRCDPISEHNRLYWYRQTLGQGPEFLTYFQNEAQLEKSRLLSDRFSAERPKGSFSTLEIQRTEQGDSAMYLCASSSPTGANYGYTFGSGTRLTVV.

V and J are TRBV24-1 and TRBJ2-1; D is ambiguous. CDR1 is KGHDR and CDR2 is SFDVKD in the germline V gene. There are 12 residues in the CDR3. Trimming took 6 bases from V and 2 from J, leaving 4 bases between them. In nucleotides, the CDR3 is TGTGCCACCAGTACTACCTACAATGAGCAGTTCTTC. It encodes CATSTTYNEQFF.

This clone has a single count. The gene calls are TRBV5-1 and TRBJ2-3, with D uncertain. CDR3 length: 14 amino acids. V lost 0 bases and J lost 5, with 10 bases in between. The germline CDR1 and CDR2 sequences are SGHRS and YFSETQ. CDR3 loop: CASSLEQTKDTQYF. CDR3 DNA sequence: TGCGCCAGCAGCTTGGAACAGACGAAAGATACGCAGTATTTT.